Sequencing of this TCR beta chain was carried out in a study of response to subunit inactivated influenza vaccine. Study outcomes and limitations: T cells newly recruited by each seasonal influenza vaccination are few, the authors suggested.

This clonotype was seen just once. Its antigen remains unknown. TCRdb re-called the RT-PCR reads with MiXCR, one entry per CDR3 protein. Of about 500,000 distinct CDR3 sequences listed, approximately 15% were seen once; the top ten hold approximately 3%. CDR3 length equals 18 residues. Deletions cut 4 bases from V and 2 bases from J, with 21 bases between. Germline V lookup: CDR1 KGHDR, CDR2 SFDVKD. The genes are TRBV24-1 and TRBJ2-3, with D perhaps TRBD1 or TRBD2 (5 bases each). The sample here was CD4+ T cells sorted from PBMCs, taken less than 30 months after vaccination. The receptor was derived from a man between 50 and 75 years old who received an inactivated influenza vaccine. This chain's CDR3 is CATSERPGLQENTDTQYF. DNA for the CDR3: TGTGCCACCAGTGAAAGGCCGGGGCTACAGGAGAACACAGATACGCAGTATTTT.